This is a list of T cell receptor beta chains from one sample in a study of CD4 T cell repertoires in COVID-19. Only in-frame clones appear in the TCRdb table, and some are missing; sequencing was by immunoSEQ multiplex PCR. The table includes about 22,000 clones, 80% to 90% detected once. The sample consisted of central memory CD4+ T cells from blood, taken before the COVID-19 pandemic. These receptors were obtained from a human donor who had COVID-19. Each CDR3 is given with its conserved first and last residue. Fields, in order: clone size, J gene, D gene, V gene, CDR3 DNA, CDR3 protein. D genes are given only for firm matches. A clone size is listed for some rows: how often the clone was seen (once, few, many), or a class if it is expanded.

NA TRBJ2-1 TRBD2 TRBV5-1 TGCGCCAGCAGCAAGGGACTAGCGGGAGGGCATGACAATGAGCAGTTCTTC CASSKGLAGGHDNEQFF
NA TRBJ1-6 NA TRBV7-6 TGTGCCAGCAGCTTAGAGGAAGGGGATAGTTCACCCCTCCACTTT CASSLEEGDSSPLHF
NA TRBJ2-7 TRBD1 TRBV28 TGTGCCAGCAGCTGGACAGGGAACGAGCAGTACTTC CASSWTGNEQYF
NA TRBJ1-2 NA TRBV5-1 TGCGCCAGCAGCTCGGAGTCAGGGGTCTATGGCTACACCTTC CASSSESGVYGYTF
NA TRBJ2-7 NA TRBV7-8 TGTGCCAGCAGCCCACAAACGGCGGGTGGCGGCGAGCAGTACTTC CASSPQTAGGGEQYF
NA TRBJ2-1 TRBD1 TRBV2 TGTGCCAGCAGTGGACAGGGAAAGTACAATGAGCAGTTCTTC CASSGQGKYNEQFF
NA TRBJ1-5 NA TRBV10-2 TGCGCCAGCAGGGAGACCGGGGGGGGCAATCAGCCCCAGCATTTT CASRETGGGNQPQHF
NA TRBJ2-2 TRBD1 TRBV2 TGTGCCAGCACCCGGACAGGGCTGGGCACCGGGGAGCTGTTTTTT CASTRTGLGTGELFF
NA TRBJ2-2 TRBD1 TRBV5-1 TGCGCCAGCAGCCTACCACAGGGGACCGGGGAGCTGTTTTTT CASSLPQGTGELFF
NA TRBJ2-7 NA TRBV6-1 TGTGCCAGCAGGAGGGATACAGGGCGGTACGAGCAGTACTTC CASRRDTGRYEQYF
NA TRBJ2-3 NA TRBV5-4 TGTGCCAGCAGCTTGGAACAGACCTTTACAGATACGCAGTATTTT CASSLEQTFTDTQYF
NA TRBJ2-7 TRBD1 TRBV4-1 TGCGCCAGCAGCCGCGTTGACAGGGAAGTTAACGAGCAGTACTTC CASSRVDREVNEQYF
NA TRBJ2-1 NA TRBV19 TGTGCTTTATACAATGAGCAGTTCTTC CALYNEQFF
NA TRBJ1-2 NA TRBV7-9 TGTGCCAGCAGCTTAGATTTACCGGAGAGCTACACCTTC CASSLDLPESYTF
NA TRBJ1-4 NA TRBV14 TGTGCCAGCAGCCGGTGGGGACTGGCTAATGAAAAACTGTTTTTT CASSRWGLANEKLFF
NA TRBJ2-3 NA TRBV5-6 TGTGCCAGCAGCTCCTTAAGGACACCCACGGATACGCAGTATTTT CASSSLRTPTDTQYF
NA TRBJ2-3 TRBD1 TRBV27 TGTGCCAGCAGTTTAAGAGGGACAGGGGGGGCAGATACGCAGTATTTT CASSLRGTGGADTQYF
NA TRBJ2-7 TRBD1 TRBV14 TGTGCCAGCAGCCCCGAGACAGGGTCCTACGAGCAGTACTTC CASSPETGSYEQYF
NA TRBJ1-5 NA TRBV19 TGTGCCAGTAGTATAGTAGGCGGGAATAGCAATCAGCCCCAGCATTTT CASSIVGGNSNQPQHF
NA TRBJ2-3 TRBD2 TRBV30 TGTGCCTTCGGACTAGCGGGGAGGTTTAATACGCAGTATTTT CAFGLAGRFNTQYF
NA TRBJ2-7 NA TRBV14 TGTGCCAGCAGCCAATCCGGTTCTGGGCACGAGCAGTACTTC CASSQSGSGHEQYF
NA TRBJ2-7 TRBD1 TRBV27 TGTGCCAGCAGTGCCCCCCCCGGACAGGGGACCTACGAGCAGTACTTC CASSAPPGQGTYEQYF
NA TRBJ1-2 TRBD1 TRBV5-4 TGTGCCAGCAGCCTCGGACAGGGTTCTGTTGGCTACACCTTC CASSLGQGSVGYTF
NA TRBJ2-7 TRBD1 TRBV28 TGTGCCAGCAGTCCCTATGGACAGGGGCATACCTACGAGCAGTACTTC CASSPYGQGHTYEQYF
NA TRBJ2-3 NA TRBV19 TGTGCCAGTACCAATCCGTCCTCCACAAATACGCAGTATTTT CASTNPSSTNTQYF
NA TRBJ2-3 NA TRBV28 TGTGCCAGCAGCCCCAGCGGGAGCACAGATACGCAGTATTTT CASSPSGSTDTQYF
NA TRBJ1-3 NA TRBV6-1 TGTGCCAGCAGTGACCGCGAAGCTGGAAACACCATATATTTT CASSDREAGNTIYF
NA TRBJ2-6 NA TRBV6-1 TGTGCCAGCAGTGAAGCGTTTCAGGGCAGCTCTGGGGCCAACGTCCTGACTTTC CASSEAFQGSSGANVLTF
NA TRBJ1-6 NA TRBV7-2 TGTGCCAGCAGGCCTGCTGGGGGCAGCTCCTATAATTCCCCCCTCCACTTT CASRPAGGSSYNSPLHF
NA TRBJ2-5 TRBD1 TRBV2 TGTGCCAGCAGTTGGGACAGGGCCCAAGAGACCCAGTACTTC CASSWDRAQETQYF
NA TRBJ2-5 TRBD2 TRBV10-2 TGCGCCAGCAGAGTCGGGACTAGCGGGAGGGAAGGAGAGACCCAGTACTTC CASRVGTSGREGETQYF
few TRBJ2-2 NA TRBV11-3 TGTGCCAGCAGCTTAGGCTGGACTAACATCAAAGGGTGCACCGGGGAGCTGTTTTTT CASSLGWTNIKGCTGELFF
once TRBJ1-2 NA TRBV6-5 TGTGCCAGCAGTTACTCTCGGACAGCACGAAAGGGCTACACCTTC CASSYSRTARKGYTF
NA TRBJ1-4 NA TRBV5-1 TGCGCCAGCAGCTTGGCCTCAGGGGCCAAAAATGAAAAACTGTTTTTT CASSLASGAKNEKLFF
NA TRBJ1-1 NA TRBV5-1 TGCGCCAGCAGCTTGGATCGTCGAGGGACTGAAGCTTTCTTT CASSLDRRGTEAFF
NA TRBJ2-6 TRBD2 TRBV5-1 TGCGCCAGCAGCCCCTCGCTAGCGGGTTCCTCTGGGGCCAACGTCCTGACTTTC CASSPSLAGSSGANVLTF
NA TRBJ2-1 NA TRBV11-3 TGTGCCAGCAGCCGACTAGTGGACAATGAGCAGTTCTTC CASSRLVDNEQFF
NA TRBJ2-7 TRBD2 TRBV5-4 TGTGCCAGCAGCTCCATAGCGGGAGCGCCCTACGAGCAGTACTTC CASSSIAGAPYEQYF
NA TRBJ2-5 NA TRBV2 TGTGCCAGCAGTGTGATTAGTCAAGAGACCCAGTACTTC CASSVISQETQYF
NA TRBJ2-3 NA TRBV2 TGTGCCAGTGACGAATCGGGTGGGAGCACAGATACGCAGTATTTT CASDESGGSTDTQYF
NA TRBJ2-7 NA TRBV6-1 TGTGCCAGCAGTGAGGGGGGACAGCAGTACTTC CASSEGGQQYF
NA TRBJ1-1 NA TRBV5-1 TGCGCCAGCCGCCCCAGAATGAACACTGAAGCTTTCTTT CASRPRMNTEAFF
NA TRBJ1-2 NA TRBV7-9 TGTGCCAGCAGCCTTACAGGAGTAGACGGCTACACCTTC CASSLTGVDGYTF
NA TRBJ2-7 NA TRBV20-1 TGCAGTGCTAGACAGGGGTGGGAGCAGTACTTC CSARQGWEQYF
NA TRBJ2-1 NA TRBV7-2 TGTGCCAGCAGCCCCCGTTATATTACGAAGCGCGATGAGCAGTTCTTC CASSPRYITKRDEQFF
few TRBJ2-3 NA TRBV30 TGTGCCTGGAGTTCGGGTGATAGCCGCCATACGCAGTATTTT CAWSSGDSRHTQYF
NA TRBJ1-3 TRBD1 TRBV11-2 TGTGCCAGCAGCTCACAGGGGGGTTCTGGTAACACCATATATTTT CASSSQGGSGNTIYF
once TRBJ1-1 NA TRBV6-1 TGTGCCAGCAGTGACGGGACAACCGTGGCTGGCACTGAAGCTTTCTTT CASSDGTTVAGTEAFF
NA TRBJ2-4 TRBD2 TRBV19 TGTGCCAGTAGTATAGGCGGACTAGGAGGAGTCCTAGCCAAAAACATTCAGTACTTC CASSIGGLGGVLAKNIQYF
NA TRBJ1-4 NA TRBV5-1 TGCGCCAGCAGACAGTCGAACGAAAAACTGTTTTTT CASRQSNEKLFF
NA TRBJ2-3 TRBD2 TRBV5-4 TGTGCCAGCAGCAGAGGAGCGGGGACTAGCACAGATACGCAGTATTTT CASSRGAGTSTDTQYF
NA TRBJ2-1 NA TRBV7-2 TGTGCCAGCAGCGGCCGGGACTCTTATTACAATGAGCAGTTCTTC CASSGRDSYYNEQFF